The 14 T cell receptor beta chains reported below all come from one sample, sequenced in a study of shared clonotypes between healthy human individuals. The table came from immunoSEQ multiplex PCR; TCRdb's copy has only in-frame clones and leaves some out. The sample carries about 700,000 clones, around 74% recorded once. Sequenced: memory CD4+ T cells sorted from blood. Subset described: CD45RA-negative fraction. These receptor sequences come from a woman in her 30s in good health.

The chain has TRBV7-8 and TRBJ2-2; 7 bases map to TRBD2. The ends lost 1 base at V and 6 bases at J; junction bases unmatched: 2. CDR1 is SGHVS, CDR2 FQNEAQ, per germline. CDR3 size: 14 residues. As DNA, the CDR3 is TGTGCCAGCAGCTTAGATCTAGCGGCCGGGGAGCTGTTTTTT. Translated, it gives CASSLDLAAGELFF.

This chain connects TRBV5-4 to TRBJ2-2; 7 nucleotides match TRBD2. Trimming took 4 bases from V and 1 from J; bases not matched to a gene: 7. The CDR3 is 16 amino acids. From germline, CDR1 is SGHNT and CDR2 YYREEE (reference sequence). The CDR3 bases are TGTGCCAGCAGCGACCGACTAGCCGGGAACACCGGGGAGCTGTTTTTT. Residues: CASSDRLAGNTGELFF. The full variable domain, with the rest looked up from reference TRBV5-4 and TRBJ2-2, is ETGVTQSPTHLIKTRGQQVTLRCSSQSGHNTVSWYQQALGQGPQFIFQYYREEENGRGNFPPRFSGLQFPNYSSELNVNALELDDSALYLCASSDRLAGNTGELFFGEGSRLTVL.

The rearrangement uses TRBV7-8 and TRBJ2-5; the D is unclear. V was pared by 7 bases and J by 3 bases, with 6 bases between. The germline CDR1 and CDR2 sequences are SGHVS and FQNEAQ. The CDR3 sequence is 11 residues long. The CDR3 DNA is TGTGCCAGCACCAAAGAAGAGACCCAGTACTTC. This sequence encodes CASTKEETQYF.

The rearrangement uses TRBV28 and TRBJ1-2; maybe TRBD1 (6 bases). The V end was cut by 3 bases, the J end by 8 bases, with 13 bases between. Germline V gene lookup returns CDR1 MDHEN and CDR2 SYDVKM. The CDR3 is 13 amino acids. For the CDR3, the DNA is TGTGCCAGCAGTTTGTACAGGGAGGGCGGCTACACCTTC. Translated, it gives CASSLYREGGYTF.

V is TRBV6-5 and J is TRBJ1-1, with D maybe TRBD1 (6 bases). The length of the CDR3 is 14 residues. Germline-derived CDR1 and CDR2 are MNHEY and SVGAGI. V lost 2 bases and J lost 5, with 12 bases in between. CDR3 nucleotides: TGTGCCAGCAGTTACGTGGACAGAGCTACTGAAGCTTTCTTT. Translated, it gives CASSYVDRATEAFF.

V gene TRBV5-1 combines with J gene TRBJ2-3; 7 bases line up with TRBD2. V was clipped by 3 bases and J by 2 bases; unmatched bases: 12. The V gene's germline CDR1 is SGHRS and CDR2 YFSETQ. The CDR3 length is 17 residues. The CDR3 coding sequence is TGCGCCAGCAGCTCCGACATGACTAGCTCCCCCACAGATACGCAGTATTTT. Translation: CASSSDMTSSPTDTQYF.

V is TRBV18 and J is TRBJ1-5; the D gene is possibly TRBD1 (5 bases). Germline V lookup: CDR1 KGHSH, CDR2 LQKENI. The CDR3 has 15 residues. V was clipped by 1 base and J by 4 bases, with 11 bases between them. In DNA form, the CDR3 reads TGTGCCAGCTCACCACGGGCAGGGCGGAATCAGCCCCAGCATTTT. This gives the protein CASSPRAGRNQPQHF. Full variable domain (missing parts from reference TRBV18 and TRBJ1-5): NAGVMQNPRHLVRRRGQEARLRCSPMKGHSHVYWYRQLPEEGLKFMVYLQKENIIDESGMPKERFSAEFPKEGPSILRIQQVVRGDSAAYFCASSPRAGRNQPQHFGDGTRLSIL.

The rearrangement links TRBV6-1 to TRBJ1-1; D call uncertain. Germline V gene data show CDR1 as MNHNS and CDR2 as SASEGT. The CDR3 is 14 residues long. With 1 base removed from V and 1 base from J, the gap between germline ends came to 7 bases. The CDR3 sequence: CASSEGPWNTEAFF. DNA for the CDR3: TGTGCCAGCAGTGAAGGGCCCTGGAACACTGAAGCTTTCTTT.

V usage is TRBV28 and J usage is TRBJ1-2; D is undetermined. The V gene lost 3 bases and the J gene lost 5 bases, with 10 bases spanning the gap. Germline CDR1 is MDHEN and CDR2 is SYDVKM. The CDR3 has 13 amino acids. CDR3 amino acids: CASSLKAFYGYTF. In DNA, the CDR3 is TGTGCCAGCAGTTTGAAAGCCTTTTATGGCTACACCTTC.

The rearrangement uses TRBV29-1 and TRBJ2-1, with 11 bases identical to TRBD2. The V segment lost 5 bases and the J segment 7 bases; nucleotides outside the gene matches: 10. This CDR3 spans 15 amino acids. Per the germline V gene, CDR1 is SQVTM and CDR2 is ANQGSEA. The CDR3 bases are TGCAGCGTTTCCCCACTAGCGGGAGTTGTAAATGAGCAGTTCTTC. The encoded protein is CSVSPLAGVVNEQFF.

The CDR3 bases are TGCAGCGTGTGGGGGAGCAGTCACGAGCAGTACTTC. Residues: CSVWGSSHEQYF. V gene TRBV29-1 combines with J gene TRBJ2-7; the D gene could be TRBD1 or TRBD2 (5 bases each). The CDR3 extends over 12 amino acids. V dropped 6 bases and J dropped 5 bases, with 14 bases sitting between them. CDR1 is SQVTM, CDR2 ANQGSEA, per germline.

This clone was observed a handful of times. Other DNA sequences of this sample code for an identical CDR3. This rearrangement joins TRBV28 to TRBJ2-7, with TRBD2 matching 7 bases. The CDR3 is 12 residues long. Germline loops: CDR1 MDHEN, CDR2 SYDVKM. V trimming: 8 bases; J trimming: 0 bases; junction bases outside the gene matches: 1. The CDR3 reads CASRDYSYEQYF. DNA for the CDR3: TGTGCCAGCCGGGACTACTCCTACGAGCAGTACTTC.

This chain connects TRBV10-1 to TRBJ2-1; either TRBD1 or TRBD2 may fit D (6 bases each). This CDR3 spans 15 amino acids. Between the trimmed V and J ends, which lost 4 bases and 5 bases, there was a span of 15 bases. Germline CDR1 WNHNN, CDR2 SYGVQD (reference sequence). The CDR3 DNA sequence: TGCGCCAGCAGTGTTCGGGAGTGGGGGCACAATGAGCAGTTCTTC. This translates into CASSVREWGHNEQFF.

The rearrangement uses TRBV5-5 and TRBJ2-3; unclear D gene. The CDR3 has 14 amino acids. Germline-derived CDR1 and CDR2 are SGHKS and YYEKEE (reference sequence). Deletions cut 5 bases from V and 0 bases from J, with 10 bases between. The CDR3 loop reads CASSLDLSTDTQYF. DNA of the CDR3: TGTGCCAGCAGTCTGGATTTAAGCACAGATACGCAGTATTTT.